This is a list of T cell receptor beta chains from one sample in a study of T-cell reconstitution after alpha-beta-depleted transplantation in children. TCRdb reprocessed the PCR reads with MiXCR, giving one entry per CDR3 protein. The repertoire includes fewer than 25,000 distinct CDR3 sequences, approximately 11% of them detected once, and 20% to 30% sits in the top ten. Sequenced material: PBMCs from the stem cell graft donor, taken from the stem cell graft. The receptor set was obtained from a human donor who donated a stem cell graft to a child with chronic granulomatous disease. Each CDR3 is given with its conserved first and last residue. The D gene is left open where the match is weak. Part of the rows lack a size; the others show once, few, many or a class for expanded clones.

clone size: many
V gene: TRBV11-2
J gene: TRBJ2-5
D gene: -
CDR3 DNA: TGTGCCAGCAGCTTAGGGGGGGCGGAGACCCAGTACTTC
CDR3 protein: CASSLGGAETQYF

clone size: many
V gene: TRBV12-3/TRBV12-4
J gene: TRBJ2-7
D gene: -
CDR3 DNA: TGTGCCAGCAGTTTAGGAAAGAGGGAGCAGTACTTC
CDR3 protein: CASSLGKREQYF

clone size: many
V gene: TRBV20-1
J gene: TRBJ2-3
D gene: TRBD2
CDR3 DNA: TGCAGTGCTTTCCCGGTTGTGACTAGCGGGATAGATACGCAGTATTTT
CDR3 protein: CSAFPVVTSGIDTQYF

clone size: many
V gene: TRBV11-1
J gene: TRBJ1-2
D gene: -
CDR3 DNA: TGTGCCAGCAGCTTAGGCTCGAGCTATGGCTACACCTTC
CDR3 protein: CASSLGSSYGYTF

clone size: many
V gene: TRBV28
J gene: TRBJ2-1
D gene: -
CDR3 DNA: TGTGCCAGCAACGAGAGGGACAATGAGCAGTTCTTC
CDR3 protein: CASNERDNEQFF

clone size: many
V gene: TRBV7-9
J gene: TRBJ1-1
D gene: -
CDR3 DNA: TGTGCCAGCAGCTTAGGAGCAAGGTACACTGAAGCTTTCTTT
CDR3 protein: CASSLGARYTEAFF

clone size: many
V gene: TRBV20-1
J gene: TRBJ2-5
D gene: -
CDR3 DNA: TGCAGTGTCCACGACCCCTGGGGTAGCGGAGAGACCCAGTACTTC
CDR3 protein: CSVHDPWGSGETQYF

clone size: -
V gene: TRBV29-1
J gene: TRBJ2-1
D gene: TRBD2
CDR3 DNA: TGCAGCTCCCCACACCGTAGCGGGAGTTCAAATGAGCAGTTCTTC
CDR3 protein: CSSPHRSGSSNEQFF

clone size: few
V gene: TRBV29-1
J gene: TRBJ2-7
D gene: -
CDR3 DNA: TGCAGCGTTGAATTCGTCTACGAGCAGTACTTC
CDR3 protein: CSVEFVYEQYF

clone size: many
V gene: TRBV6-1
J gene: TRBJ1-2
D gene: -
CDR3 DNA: TGTGCCAGCAGTCCACCGGACAGTATCTATGGCTACACCTTC
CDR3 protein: CASSPPDSIYGYTF

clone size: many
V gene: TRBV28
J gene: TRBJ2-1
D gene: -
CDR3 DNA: TGTGCCAGCAGTTTATGGGGTGGGGAGTCGCCCTACAATGAGCAGTTCTTC
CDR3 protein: CASSLWGGESPYNEQFF

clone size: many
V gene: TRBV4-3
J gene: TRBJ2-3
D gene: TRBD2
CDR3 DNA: TGCGCCAGCAGCCCCGGCGGGGGGAGGGTAGGCACAGATACGCAGTATTTT
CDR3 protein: CASSPGGGRVGTDTQYF

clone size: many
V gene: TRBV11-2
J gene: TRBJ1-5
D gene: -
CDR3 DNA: TGTGCCAGCAGCTTAGGTAGCAATCAGCCCCAGCATTTT
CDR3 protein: CASSLGSNQPQHF